Each of the 18 T cell receptor beta chains below was sequenced from the same sample in a study of blood T cell repertoires in COVID-19. Generated by immunoSEQ multiplex PCR, the TCRdb table keeps only in-frame clones and is missing some. Counted here are around 110,000 clones, less than 85% occurring once; the ten biggest clones make up 11% to 15%. The material sequenced was peripheral blood. Source of these receptors: a woman aged 60 to 75 with acute or convalescent COVID-19.

The rearrangement uses TRBV5-1 and TRBJ1-1, with TRBD1 as a possible D gene (6 bases). The CDR3 covers 14 residues. CDR1 and CDR2 from the germline V gene are SGHRS and YFSETQ. V was shortened by 0 bases and J by 5 bases, with 11 bases between the two germline ends. CDR3 loop: CASSLDRAVTEAFF. CDR3 coding DNA: TGCGCCAGCAGCTTGGACAGGGCCGTGACTGAAGCTTTCTTT.

The chain combines TRBV5-4 with TRBJ1-6, with 8 bases aligning to TRBD1. This CDR3 has 15 residues. Germline V CDR1 and CDR2: SGHNT, YYREEE (reference sequence). V was pared by 4 bases and J by 10 bases, with 10 bases of the junction left unmatched. CDR3 protein: CASSMEQGVGSPLHF. The CDR3 DNA follows: TGTGCCAGCAGCATGGAACAGGGGGTTGGGTCACCCCTCCACTTT. The entire variable domain, with the rest obtained from reference TRBV5-4 and TRBJ1-6, is as follows: ETGVTQSPTHLIKTRGQQVTLRCSSQSGHNTVSWYQQALGQGPQFIFQYYREEENGRGNFPPRFSGLQFPNYSSELNVNALELDDSALYLCASSMEQGVGSPLHFGNGTRLTVT.

This sequence joins TRBV2 and TRBJ2-1; D is unresolved. This CDR3 has 13 residues. Looked up from germline, CDR1 is SNHLY and CDR2 is FYNNEI. V lost 8 bases and J 1 base, leaving 9 bases between the germline ends. The CDR3 reads CASVTGSYNEQFF. The CDR3, as DNA: TGTGCCAGCGTCACCGGTTCCTACAATGAGCAGTTCTTC.

To note about this clone: This sample includes further DNA sequences coding for the same CDR3. The chain has TRBV3-1 (or the pseudogene TRBV3-2) and TRBJ2-3; 8 bases fit TRBD2. CDR1 LGHDT and CDR2 YNNKEL come from the germline V gene (reference sequence). This CDR3 spans 16 amino acids. After removal of 4 bases from V and 3 bases from J, the junction contained 9 bases not matched to a gene. As DNA, the CDR3 is TGTGCCAGCAGCCTCGGACTAGCTGGGACTACAGATACGCAGTATTTT. Amino acids: CASSLGLAGTTDTQYF.

The V gene is TRBV19, the J gene TRBJ2-7, with 7 positions matching TRBD2. V was pared by 7 bases and J by 2 bases, with 5 bases of the junction left unmatched. Germline CDR1 reads LNHDA; CDR2 reads SQIVND (reference sequence). The CDR3 has 13 residues. CDR3 sequence (DNA): TGTGCCAGTAAAGAGCGGGGCCCCTACGAGCAGTACTTC. Its translation is CASKERGPYEQYF.

The rearrangement links TRBV27 to TRBJ1-2; D may be TRBD1 (5 bases). Germline V gives CDR1 MNHEY, CDR2 SMNVEV (reference sequence). The CDR3 contains 11 residues. Trimming cost V 5 bases and J 8 bases, with 9 bases left between them. CDR3 residues: CASSPGWGYTF. CDR3 bases: TGTGCCAGCAGTCCAGGGTGGGGCTACACCTTC.

V is TRBV27 and J is TRBJ2-1; tentative D call: TRBD2 (5 bases). The CDR3 runs to 14 residues. CDR1 is MNHEY and CDR2 is SMNVEV in the germline V gene (reference sequence). Trimming pared 4 bases from V and 4 bases from J, leaving 11 bases between. The CDR3 DNA reads TGTGCCAGCAGTTCCGACTACCAGTACAATGAGCAGTTCTTC. It codes for CASSSDYQYNEQFF.

This rearrangement joins TRBV5-1 to TRBJ2-5; 12 bases align to TRBD2. The CDR3 is 17 residues long. The junction had 8 bases not matched to a gene; V was cut back by 0 bases and J by 5 bases. Looked up from germline, CDR1 is SGHRS and CDR2 is YFSETQ. The CDR3 nucleotides are TGCGCCAGCAGCTTGGCCGCTAGCGGGGGGGCCCGGGAGACCCAGTACTTC. As protein: CASSLAASGGARETQYF.

The chain has TRBV7-9 and TRBJ2-6; D perhaps matches TRBD1 (6 bases). Trimming took off 0 bases at V and 1 base at J, with 16 bases between the two ends. Per germline, CDR1 SEHNR and CDR2 FQNEAQ (reference sequence). The CDR3 is 19 residues long. In nucleotides, the CDR3 is TGTGCCAGCAGCTTAGCTATAGGGGGAACAGGGTCTGGGGCCAACGTCCTGACTTTC. It is translated as CASSLAIGGTGSGANVLTF.

This rearrangement joins TRBV3-1 (or the pseudogene TRBV3-2) to TRBJ1-2; D gene uncertain. V was clipped by 1 base and J by 8 bases, with 8 bases between them. This CDR3 has 12 residues. Germline assignment: CDR1 LGHDT and CDR2 YNNKEL (reference sequence). CDR3 DNA: TGTGCCAGCAGCCAAGGGCACAGAGGCTACACCTTC. Amino acid sequence: CASSQGHRGYTF.

This clone was counted only a few times. This chain links TRBV2 with TRBJ1-2; 10 positions agree with TRBD1. V shed 5 bases and J 4 bases; nucleotides not matched to a gene: 4. Germline CDR1 and CDR2: SNHLY and FYNNEI. The CDR3 totals 14 residues. CDR3 amino acids: CASSRGQGGYGYTF. Here the CDR3 DNA reads TGTGCCAGCAGTCGAGGACAGGGGGGCTATGGCTACACCTTC.

V gene TRBV5-1 combines with J gene TRBJ2-3; the match to TRBD2 covers 11 bases. The V segment lost 1 base and the J segment 2 bases; nucleotides outside the gene matches: 3. Per germline, CDR1 SGHRS and CDR2 YFSETQ. The length of the CDR3 is 16 residues. The CDR3 coding sequence is TGCGCCAGCAGCTTGACTAGCGGGGGACCCACAGATACGCAGTATTTT. Translating it yields CASSLTSGGPTDTQYF.

This clone has a single count. The rearrangement links TRBV5-4 to TRBJ2-1, with D possibly TRBD1 on 5 matching bases. Per germline, CDR1 SGHNT and CDR2 YYREEE (reference sequence). This CDR3 is 15 amino acids long. V lost 2 bases to trimming and J lost 1 base, with 10 bases between them. In nucleotides, the CDR3 is TGTGCCAGCAGCTTATTCGACAGTTCCTACAATGAGCAGTTCTTC. Protein sequence: CASSLFDSSYNEQFF.

The sample holds one count of this clone. The genes are TRBV15 and TRBJ1-2; no clear D. From germline, CDR1 is LNHNV and CDR2 YYDKDF (reference sequence). The CDR3 runs to 14 residues. Trimming shortened V by 5 bases and J by 2 bases, and 12 bases separated the two germline ends. CDR3 protein: CATSVGRENYGYTF. For the CDR3, the DNA is TGTGCCACCAGCGTAGGACGGGAAAACTATGGCTACACCTTC.

The rearrangement links TRBV24-1 to TRBJ1-2; unclear D gene. Trimming left V 4 bases short and J 4 bases short, with 6 bases between. The CDR3 consists of 12 residues. CDR1 and CDR2 from the germline V gene are KGHDR and SFDVKD. In DNA, the CDR3 is TGTGCCACCAGTGAGACGGGCTATGGCTACACCTTC. This encodes CATSETGYGYTF.

This rearrangement joins TRBV7-9 to TRBJ1-4; a weak D match, TRBD1 (5 bases). Per the germline V gene, CDR1 is SEHNR and CDR2 is FQNEAQ (reference sequence). Trimming removed 5 bases at V and 1 base at J, with 17 bases between. The CDR3 sequence is 17 residues long. The CDR3 DNA sequence: TGTGCCAGCAGCATACAGGCCGGTGGCGTAACTAATGAAAAACTGTTTTTT. This encodes CASSIQAGGVTNEKLFF.

CDR3 sequence reads: CASSIATGGYNEQFF. CDR3 in DNA: TGTGCCAGTAGTATAGCTACAGGGGGGTACAATGAGCAGTTCTTC. V is TRBV19 and J is TRBJ2-1; 8 nucleotides line up with TRBD1. This CDR3 contains 15 residues. Trimming took 1 base from V and 4 from J; bases not matched to a gene: 3. Germline CDR1 reads LNHDA; CDR2 reads SQIVND (reference sequence).

The chain is built from TRBV7-2 and TRBJ2-7, with D perhaps TRBD1 (5 bases). This CDR3 has 15 amino acids. The V gene's germline CDR1 is SGHTA and CDR2 FQGNSA. Trimming pared 0 bases from V and 2 bases from J, leaving 11 bases between. This CDR3 reads CASSLALGPTYEQYF. In DNA, the CDR3 is TGTGCCAGCAGCTTAGCGTTGGGGCCAACCTACGAGCAGTACTTC.